Listed here are 17 T cell receptor beta chains from one sample, sequenced in a study of cytomegalovirus exposure and HLA in healthy donors. The PCR was carried out with 60 Vbeta primers and 13 Jbeta primers. Assay used: immunoSEQ multiplex PCR; TCRdb lists only in-frame clones, some missing. Of roughly 140,000 clones in the sample, almost 80% are singletons; the top ten hold about 0.62%. Sequenced material: PBMCs. The receptors here all came from a male donor in good health and CMV-seronegative.

This sequence joins TRBV5-1 and TRBJ2-1; 11 nucleotides agree with TRBD2. The germline V gene encodes CDR1 SGHRS and CDR2 YFSETQ. The CDR3 has 16 amino acids. V was pared by 4 bases and J by 6 bases, with 9 bases of the junction left unmatched. The CDR3 DNA reads as TGCGCCAGCAGCGACGGGACTAGCGGAGGATTCAATGAGCAGTTCTTC. This encodes CASSDGTSGGFNEQFF.

The genes are TRBV19 and TRBJ2-5; 9 nucleotides agree with TRBD1. V lost 4 bases to trimming and J lost 5 bases; unmatched junction nucleotides: 8. The CDR3 has 15 residues. Germline CDR1 and CDR2: LNHDA and SQIVND (reference sequence). CDR3 amino acids: CASSRDREDSETQYF. The CDR3 coding sequence is TGTGCCAGTAGTAGGGACAGGGAGGATTCTGAGACCCAGTACTTC.

The chain carries TRBV5-1 and TRBJ1-1, with 11 nucleotides matching TRBD1. Germline values: CDR1 SGHRS, CDR2 YFSETQ. The CDR3 spans 15 residues. The ends lost 4 bases at V and 10 bases at J; junction bases unmatched: 12. CDR3 in amino acids: CASSGGQGAGVVAFF. For the CDR3, the DNA is TGCGCCAGCAGCGGCGGACAGGGGGCAGGAGTAGTAGCTTTCTTT. The variable domain in full, with the rest retrieved from reference TRBV5-1 and TRBJ1-1, is KAGVTQTPRYLIKTRGQQVTLSCSPISGHRSVSWYQQTPGQGLQFLFEYFSETQRNKGNFPGRFSGRQFSNSRSEMNVSTLELGDSALYLCASSGGQGAGVVAFFGQGTRLTVV.

The chain has TRBV25-1 and TRBJ1-2; 9 nucleotides align to TRBD1. Trimming cost V 3 bases and J 8 bases; bases outside gene matches: 13. The CDR3 length is 16 residues. Germline lookup yields CDR1 MGHDK and CDR2 SYGVNS. DNA for the CDR3: TGTGCCAGCAGTGAGCCAGGGACAGGGCAGGGAGGGGGCTACACCTTC. Protein product: CASSEPGTGQGGGYTF.

This rearrangement joins TRBV6-5 to TRBJ1-6, with unresolved D. Trimming pared 6 bases from V and 7 bases from J, leaving 13 bases between. The germline V gene encodes CDR1 MNHEY and CDR2 SVGAGI. This CDR3 region has 14 residues. CDR3 in DNA: TGTGCCAGCAGCCTACGGAGAGAGAATTCACCCCTCCACTTT. This codes for CASSLRRENSPLHF.

The chain uses TRBV7-6 and TRBJ1-1; 8 bases agree with TRBD1. This CDR3 has 19 residues. Germline CDR1 SGHVS, CDR2 FNYEAQ. The V and J ends lost 5 bases and 0 bases, in that order; junction bases with no gene match: 17. The CDR3 here is CASSTPRAGGSLMNTEAFF. The CDR3 nucleotides are TGTGCCAGCAGCACCCCCCGGGCAGGGGGCTCTCTCATGAACACTGAAGCTTTCTTT.

The chain couples TRBV4-2 to TRBJ2-7, with 8 bases lining up with TRBD2. This CDR3 spans 14 amino acids. V trimming: 4 bases; J trimming: 4 bases; junction bases outside the gene matches: 6. Germline values: CDR1 LGHNA, CDR2 YNFKEQ. The CDR3 region is CASSRQLAEYEQYF. The CDR3 region has the DNA TGTGCCAGCAGCCGACAACTAGCGGAGTACGAGCAGTACTTC.

The CDR3 region has the DNA TGTGCCAGCTCCGCGCCCGTCCAAGAGACCCAGTACTTC. Amino acids: CASSAPVQETQYF. This sequence joins TRBV18 and TRBJ2-5, with D hard to call. V lost 6 bases to trimming and J lost 1 base, with 9 bases between them. The CDR3 is 13 residues long. Germline V CDR1 and CDR2: KGHSH, LQKENI.

The chain combines TRBV28 with TRBJ2-1; 9 nucleotides line up with TRBD1. The CDR3 is 14 residues long. With 5 bases clipped from V and 5 bases from J, the junction kept 4 bases outside the gene matches. Germline values: CDR1 MDHEN, CDR2 SYDVKM. CDR3 bases: TGTGCCAGCAGTCTACAGGGGGCGAACAATGAGCAGTTCTTC. Translation: CASSLQGANNEQFF.

The CDR3 region is CASSLLGVLSTNEKLFF. In DNA form, the CDR3 reads TGTGCCAGCAGCTTATTAGGGGTGCTCTCAACTAATGAAAAACTGTTTTTT. The chain recombines TRBV11-2 with TRBJ1-4; D possibly corresponds to TRBD1 (5 bases). Germline-derived CDR1 and CDR2 are SGHAT and FQNNGV. CDR3 size: 17 residues. V was shortened by 2 bases and J by 0 bases, with 13 bases between the two germline ends.

The rearrangement links TRBV2 to TRBJ1-5, with D possibly TRBD1 on 6 matching bases. The V end was cut by 7 bases, the J end by 7 bases, with 17 bases between. Germline V gene sequence: CDR1 SNHLY, CDR2 FYNNEI. The CDR3 length is 14 residues. The CDR3 nucleotides read TGTGCCAGCAACCGGGAACAGGGCGCACAGCCCCAGCATTTT. Protein sequence: CASNREQGAQPQHF.

This chain connects TRBV2 to TRBJ1-6; 7 positions match TRBD1. CDR3 size: 13 residues. Looked up from germline, CDR1 is SNHLY and CDR2 is FYNNEI. Trimming took 6 bases from V and 7 from J; bases not matched to a gene: 3. The CDR3, as DNA: TGTGCCAGCAGCGACAGGGTGAATTCACCCCTCCACTTT. It is translated as CASSDRVNSPLHF.

The genes are TRBV6-5 and TRBJ1-4; a possible D gene is TRBD1 (5 bases). V dropped 6 bases and J dropped 7 bases, with 15 bases sitting between them. This CDR3 region has 14 residues. CDR1 is MNHEY and CDR2 is SVGAGI in the germline V gene. CDR3 protein: CASRDNPGGEKLFF. As DNA, the CDR3 is TGTGCCAGCAGAGACAACCCGGGGGGTGAAAAACTGTTTTTT.

The CDR3 here is CAWEPGHRPMNTEAFF. CDR3 DNA: TGTGCCTGGGAGCCGGGACATCGGCCCATGAACACTGAAGCTTTCTTT. The chain links TRBV30 to TRBJ1-1; TRBD1 is a possible D gene (6 bases). Germline V gene data show CDR1 as GTSNPN and CDR2 as SVGIG (reference sequence). V was cut by 5 bases and J by 0 bases, with 19 bases left in between. The CDR3 loop spans 16 amino acids.

This rearrangement joins TRBV19 to TRBJ2-5; maybe TRBD2 (6 bases). The CDR3 consists of 13 residues. The germline CDR1 and CDR2 sequences are LNHDA and SQIVND (reference sequence). V shed 9 bases and J shed 0 bases, with 11 bases lying between them. CDR3 residues: CASRWRDQETQYF. The CDR3 DNA reads as TGTGCCAGCAGGTGGAGGGACCAAGAGACCCAGTACTTC. Complete variable domain (other parts from reference TRBV19 and TRBJ2-5): DGGITQSPKYLFRKEGQNVTLSCEQNLNHDAMYWYRQDPGQGLRLIYYSQIVNDFQKGDIAEGYSVSREKKESFPLTVTSAQKNPTAFYLCASRWRDQETQYFGPGTRLLVL.

The gene calls are TRBV7-3 and TRBJ2-2, with 12 bases that match TRBD2. The CDR3 has 16 amino acids. V shed 5 bases and J 6 bases; nucleotides not matched to a gene: 7. Germline CDR1 is SGHTA and CDR2 is FQGTGA. The CDR3 spells CASSITTSGGSGELFF. CDR3 coding DNA: TGTGCCAGCAGCATCACGACTAGCGGGGGATCCGGGGAGCTGTTTTTT.

This clone was counted between two and nine times. CDR3 coding DNA: TGTGCCAGCAGCAGACAGGGTAGGAGCAATCAGCCCCAGCATTTT. Protein sequence: CASSRQGRSNQPQHF. The chain joins TRBV7-2 to TRBJ1-5, with 7 nucleotides matching TRBD1. With 5 bases clipped from V and 1 base from J, the junction kept 5 bases outside the gene matches. The germline CDR1 and CDR2 sequences are SGHTA and FQGNSA. This CDR3 is 15 amino acids long.